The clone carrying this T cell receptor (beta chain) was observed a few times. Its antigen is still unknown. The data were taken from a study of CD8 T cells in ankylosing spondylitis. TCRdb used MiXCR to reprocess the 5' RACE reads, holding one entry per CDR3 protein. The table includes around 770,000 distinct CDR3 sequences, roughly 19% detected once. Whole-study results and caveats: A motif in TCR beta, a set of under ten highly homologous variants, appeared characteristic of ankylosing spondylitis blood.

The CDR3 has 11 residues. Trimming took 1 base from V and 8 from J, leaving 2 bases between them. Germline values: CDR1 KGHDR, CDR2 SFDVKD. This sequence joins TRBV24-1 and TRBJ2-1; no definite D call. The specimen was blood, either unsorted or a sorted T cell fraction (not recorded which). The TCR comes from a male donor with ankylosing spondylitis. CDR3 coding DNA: TGTGCCACCAGTGATTTCGATGAGCAGTTCTTC. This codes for CATSDFDEQFF.